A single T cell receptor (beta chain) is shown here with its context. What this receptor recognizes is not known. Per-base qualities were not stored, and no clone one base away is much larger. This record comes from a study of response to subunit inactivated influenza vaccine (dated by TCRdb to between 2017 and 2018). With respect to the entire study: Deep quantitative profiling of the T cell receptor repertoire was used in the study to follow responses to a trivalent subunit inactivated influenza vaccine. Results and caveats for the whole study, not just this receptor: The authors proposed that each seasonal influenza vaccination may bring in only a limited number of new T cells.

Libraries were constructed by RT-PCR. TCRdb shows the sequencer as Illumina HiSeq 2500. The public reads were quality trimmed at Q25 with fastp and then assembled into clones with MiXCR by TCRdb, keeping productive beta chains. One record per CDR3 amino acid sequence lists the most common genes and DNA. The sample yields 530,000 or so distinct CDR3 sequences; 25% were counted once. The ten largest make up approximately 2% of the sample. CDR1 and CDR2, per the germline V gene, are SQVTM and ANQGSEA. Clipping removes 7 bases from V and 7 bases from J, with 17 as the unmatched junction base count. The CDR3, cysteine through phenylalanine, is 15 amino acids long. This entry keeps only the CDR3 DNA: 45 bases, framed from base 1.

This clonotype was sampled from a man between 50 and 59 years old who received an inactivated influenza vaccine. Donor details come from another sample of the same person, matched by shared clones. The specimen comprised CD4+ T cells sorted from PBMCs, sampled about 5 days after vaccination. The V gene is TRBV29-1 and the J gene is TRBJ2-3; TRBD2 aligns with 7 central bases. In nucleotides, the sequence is TGCAGCGCTACACCGGAGCGGGGTGCTGTTTATACGCAGTATTTT. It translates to CSATPERGAVYTQYF.